The clone carrying this TCR beta chain was counted many times. No antigen is known for it. This entry comes from a study of identical twins. Study findings and constraints: Cord blood beta clonotypes present at high abundance carried fewer insertions; no such pattern appeared in memory repertoires.

One entry per CDR3 protein results from TCRdb running MiXCR on the 5' RACE reads. Of approximately 210,000 distinct CDR3 sequences listed, around 10% are singletons. After removal of 2 bases from V and 3 bases from J, the junction contained 7 bases not matched to a gene. There are 15 residues in the CDR3. Germline V lookup: CDR1 DFQATT, CDR2 SNEGSKA (reference sequence). The sequencing sample was made of memory (CD45RO+) T cells sorted from blood. V is TRBV20-1 and J is TRBJ1-5; 7 bases agree with TRBD1. The TCR was taken from a woman aged 18-35 years in good health. The CDR3 region has the DNA TGCAGTGCTAGATCGGGGACAGAACTCAATCAGCCCCAGCATTTT. This sequence encodes CSARSGTELNQPQHF.